This T cell receptor (beta chain) was sequenced for a study of PD-1 blockade in classical Hodgkin lymphoma. Germline V gene data show CDR1 as SQVTM and CDR2 as ANQGSEA. With 6 bases removed from V and 1 base from J, the gap between germline ends came to 25 bases. CDR3 length equals 17 residues. Whole-study results and caveats: When set against healthy donors, newly diagnosed patients were reported to show lower baseline TCR diversity. With respect to the repertoire differences, their causes, possibly disease activity or prior therapy, remain undefined.

With respect to this clone: Its antigen is not identified.

Repertoires were generated with immunoSEQ multiplex PCR, while TCRdb's copy carries only in-frame clones and drops some. Here the sample spans roughly 20,000 clones, 88% being singletons. Stated time point: cycle 4 day 1 (C4D1), after more than five weeks of nivolumab. The patients all showed relapse after autologous stem cell transplantation, while their brentuximab vedotin exposure varied. PBMCs were thawed, and CD8+ T cells were then isolated from them by magnetic negative selection. The specimen was CD8+ T cells from blood, collected before the fourth cycle of nivolumab. The rearrangement joins TRBV29-1 to TRBJ2-7, with D perhaps being TRBD1 or TRBD2 (5 bases each). This clonotype originated in a human donor with classical Hodgkin lymphoma. The CDR3 here is CSVKILDGAKGSYEQYF. In DNA form, the CDR3 reads TGCAGCGTCAAAATATTGGACGGGGCCAAGGGATCCTACGAGCAGTACTTC.